A selection of T cell receptor beta chains follows, all from one sample in a study of T cell changes during pregnancy in multiple sclerosis. The assay was immunoSEQ multiplex PCR, and TCRdb's table has in-frame clones only and misses some. The sample yields around 50,000 clones, roughly nine tenths seen once. Material: CD4+ T cells from peripheral blood mononuclear cells, obtained in the second trimester of pregnancy. The receptors come from a female donor with multiple sclerosis, enrolled in a pregnancy study. Both conserved end residues are part of each CDR3.

j_gene: TRBJ1-1
v_gene: TRBV9
CDR3aa: CASSVGDLNTEAFF

j_gene: TRBJ2-2
v_gene: TRBV11-2
CDR3aa: CASSLAPFYGGELFF

j_gene: TRBJ2-7
v_gene: TRBV7-3
CDR3aa: CASSLTVASGSYEQYF

j_gene: TRBJ2-1
v_gene: TRBV11-3
CDR3aa: CASSLDGLPDREQFF

j_gene: TRBJ2-7
v_gene: TRBV19
CDR3aa: CASSISGEIYEQYF

j_gene: TRBJ1-3
v_gene: TRBV25-1
CDR3aa: CASSGTGAGNTIYF

j_gene: TRBJ2-2
v_gene: TRBV11-2
CDR3aa: CASTNHPTRNTGELFF

j_gene: TRBJ2-2
v_gene: TRBV27
CDR3aa: CASSLQGPNTGELFF

j_gene: TRBJ2-2
v_gene: TRBV27
CDR3aa: CASSSGNRGAFTGELFF

j_gene: TRBJ2-7
v_gene: TRBV6-1
CDR3aa: CASRPSGGNEQYF

j_gene: TRBJ1-1
v_gene: TRBV29-1
CDR3aa: CSARIGREAFF

j_gene: TRBJ1-4
v_gene: TRBV30
CDR3aa: CAWSVRRGLEKLFF

j_gene: TRBJ2-2
v_gene: TRBV7-9
CDR3aa: CAGGRRERNTGELFF